This T cell receptor beta chain was obtained from a study of cytomegalovirus exposure and HLA in healthy donors. Broader study findings: TCR beta chains associated with HLA were, in a later analysis, more clonally expanded than equally common others. Associated with cytomegalovirus, according to the listing, were 170 or so TCR beta chains. In a later analysis, a missense DCLRE1C variant was linked to TCR beta V- and J-gene trimming.

The PCR contained 60 Vbeta and 13 Jbeta primers. Sequencing was performed with immunoSEQ multiplex PCR; in TCRdb, only in-frame clones are kept and a portion is missing. Found here are about 120,000 clones, around 80% of them singletons; the top ten hold 3.4%. Germline loops: CDR1 KGHSH, CDR2 LQKENI. Between the trimmed V and J ends, which lost 3 bases and 1 base, there was a span of 6 bases. This CDR3 region has 14 residues. About this clone itself: The antigen is undetermined.

This receptor was obtained from a man between 25 and 39 years old in good health and CMV-seronegative. The material sequenced was PBMCs. The V gene is TRBV18, the J gene TRBJ2-2; D may be TRBD2 (6 bases). CDR3 in amino acids: CASSPGGNTGELFF. The CDR3 DNA reads TGTGCCAGCTCACCGGGGGGGAACACCGGGGAGCTGTTTTTT.